This TCR beta chain is from a study of cytomegalovirus exposure and HLA in healthy donors. Study-wide context: The early release's HLA-typed donors yielded tens of millions of unique TCRs. In terms of ancestry, the Caucasian-associated cluster contained 75% to 90% of the approximately 400 genotyped donors. Study-wide points: V segments that were indistinguishable, TRBV6-2 and TRBV6-3 among them, were omitted from analysis.

V was trimmed by 1 base and J by 6 bases, leaving 10 bases between them. Germline loops: CDR1 SGHRS, CDR2 YFSETQ. The CDR3 is made up of 14 amino acids. This clone was counted only a few times. Its target is unknown. The PCR contained 60 Vbeta and 13 Jbeta primers. Using immunoSEQ multiplex PCR, the repertoire was profiled, and TCRdb retains in-frame clones only, with some absent. The table has some 70,000 clones, around 80% seen once. At sampling all donors were nominally healthy, likely with unrecorded immune exposures. Sequences were obtained from PBMCs. The clonotype comes from a man over 45 in good health and CMV-seronegative. V and J are TRBV5-1 and TRBJ1-4; tentatively, D is TRBD1 (5 bases). CDR3 protein: CASSLPGVDEKLFF. DNA for the CDR3: TGCGCCAGCAGCTTGCCGGGGGTTGATGAAAAACTGTTTTTT.